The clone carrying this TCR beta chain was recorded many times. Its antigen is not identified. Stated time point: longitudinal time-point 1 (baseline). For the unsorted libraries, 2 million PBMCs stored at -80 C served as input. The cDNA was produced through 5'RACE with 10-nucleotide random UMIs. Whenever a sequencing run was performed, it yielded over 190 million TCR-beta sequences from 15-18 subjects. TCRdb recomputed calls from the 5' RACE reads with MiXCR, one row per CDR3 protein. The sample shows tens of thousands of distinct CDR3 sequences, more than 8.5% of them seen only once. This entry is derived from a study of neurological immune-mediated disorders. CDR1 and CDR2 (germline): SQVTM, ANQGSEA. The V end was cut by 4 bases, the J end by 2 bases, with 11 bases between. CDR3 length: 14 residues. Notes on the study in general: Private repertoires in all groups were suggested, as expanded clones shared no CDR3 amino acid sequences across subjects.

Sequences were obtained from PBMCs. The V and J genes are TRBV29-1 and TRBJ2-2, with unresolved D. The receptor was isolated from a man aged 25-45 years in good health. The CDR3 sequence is CSVVGPGNTGELFF. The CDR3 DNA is TGCAGCGTTGTTGGTCCTGGTAACACCGGGGAGCTGTTTTTT.